The clone carrying this T cell receptor (beta chain) was seen a few times. Germline values: CDR1 DFQATT, CDR2 SNEGSKA (reference sequence). V gave up 3 bases and J gave up 1 base, with 14 bases separating them. The CDR3 consists of 15 residues. The data are from a study of identical twins. TCRdb reanalysed the 5' RACE reads using MiXCR and keeps one entry per CDR3 protein. The profile shows approximately 220,000 distinct CDR3 sequences, around 8.1% of them singletons. These same data were also listed under a study on yellow fever vaccine responses in identical twins.

The sample was memory (CD45RO+) T cells sorted from blood. The source is a woman between 18 and 29 years old in good health. V is TRBV20-1 and J is TRBJ2-3; either TRBD1 or TRBD2 may fit D (5 bases each). The CDR3 sequence is CSARVGEFGTDTQYF. The CDR3 nucleotides read TGCAGTGCTAGGGTGGGGGAATTTGGCACAGATACGCAGTATTTT.